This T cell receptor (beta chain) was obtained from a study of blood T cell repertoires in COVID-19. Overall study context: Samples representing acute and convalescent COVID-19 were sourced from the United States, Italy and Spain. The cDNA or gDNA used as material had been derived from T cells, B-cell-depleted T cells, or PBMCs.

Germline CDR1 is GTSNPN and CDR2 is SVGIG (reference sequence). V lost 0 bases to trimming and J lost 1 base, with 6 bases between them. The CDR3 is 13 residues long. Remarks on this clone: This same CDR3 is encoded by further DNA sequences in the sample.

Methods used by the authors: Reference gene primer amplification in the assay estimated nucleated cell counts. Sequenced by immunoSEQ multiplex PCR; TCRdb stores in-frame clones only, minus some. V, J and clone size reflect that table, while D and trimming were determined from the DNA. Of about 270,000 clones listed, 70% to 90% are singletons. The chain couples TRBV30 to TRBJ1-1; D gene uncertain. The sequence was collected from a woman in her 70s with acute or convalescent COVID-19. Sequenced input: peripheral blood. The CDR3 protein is CAWSVRGNTEAFF. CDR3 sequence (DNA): TGTGCCTGGAGTGTACGGGGGAACACTGAAGCTTTCTTT.